One sample yielded the 22 T cell receptor beta chains listed below, sequenced in a study of control samples from healthy donors and cancer patients. Generated by immunoSEQ multiplex PCR, the TCRdb table keeps only in-frame clones and is missing some. The sample carries 120,000 or so clones, roughly 90% recorded once. Source material: blood. The source of these receptors is a man aged 45-60 years in good health.

This clone was recorded a few times. This sequence joins TRBV11-2 and TRBJ1-4; possibly TRBD1 for D (5 bases). The CDR3 is 14 residues long. Trimming took 1 base from V and 6 from J, leaving 9 bases between them. Germline V gives CDR1 SGHAT, CDR2 FQNNGV. DNA of the CDR3: TGTGCCAGCAGCTTAGGTCAGGGAGATGAAAAACTGTTTTTT. Its translation: CASSLGQGDEKLFF.

A single count supports this clone. The chain couples TRBV19 to TRBJ1-2, with D possibly being TRBD1 (6 bases). Germline V gene lookup returns CDR1 LNHDA and CDR2 SQIVND (reference sequence). CDR3 length: 15 amino acids. Trimming removed 3 bases from V and 4 bases from J, with 15 bases in between. The CDR3: CASSIGQGSAYGYTF. CDR3 DNA sequence: TGTGCCAGTAGTATTGGGCAGGGGAGTGCCTATGGCTACACCTTC.

This chain connects TRBV9 to TRBJ1-2; a weak D match, TRBD1 (5 bases). Trimming pared 0 bases from V and 8 bases from J, leaving 5 bases between. The CDR3 runs 11 residues. Germline V gene sequence: CDR1 SGDLS, CDR2 YYNGEE. The CDR3 spells CASSVDRGYTF. Written as DNA, the CDR3 is TGTGCCAGCAGCGTAGACAGGGGCTACACCTTC.

The V and J genes are TRBV6-4 and TRBJ1-5; 9 nucleotides align to TRBD1. Germline values: CDR1 MRHNA, CDR2 SNTAGT. With 8 bases clipped from V and 7 bases from J, the junction kept 15 bases outside the gene matches. The CDR3 contains 16 residues. DNA for the CDR3: TGTGCCAGCGGGAACAGGGGGCGCGGGGCCAGGCAGCCCCAGCATTTT. This codes for CASGNRGRGARQPQHF.

The CDR3 DNA reads TGTGCCAGCAGCGTAGACCAGGACTACCCCTACGAGCAGTACTTC. It is translated as CASSVDQDYPYEQYF. J is TRBJ2-7 and V is TRBV9, with D perhaps matching TRBD2 (6 bases). V was trimmed by 0 bases and J by 2 bases, leaving 12 bases between them. CDR3 length: 15 residues. Looked up from germline, CDR1 is SGDLS and CDR2 is YYNGEE.

This rearrangement joins TRBV2 to TRBJ1-2; 11 bases are shared with TRBD1. The CDR3 extends over 15 amino acids. V gave up 5 bases and J gave up 8 bases; unmatched junction bases: 10. Germline lookup yields CDR1 SNHLY and CDR2 FYNNEI. CDR3 residues: CASSPRTGGVKGYTF. The CDR3 bases are TGTGCCAGCAGTCCTCGGACAGGGGGCGTTAAAGGCTACACCTTC. The full variable domain, completed using reference TRBV2 and TRBJ1-2, is EPEVTQTPSHQVTQMGQEVILRCVPISNHLYFYWYRQILGQKVEFLVSFYNNEISEKSEIFDDQFSVERPDGSNFTLKIRSTKLEDSAMYFCASSPRTGGVKGYTFGSGTRLTVV.

The CDR3 DNA sequence: TGTGCCAGCAGCTTAGTTGGGGGTAGCACAGATACGCAGTATTTT. Its translation: CASSLVGGSTDTQYF. This sequence joins TRBV7-2 and TRBJ2-3; D assignment may be TRBD1 or TRBD2 (5 bases each). Trimming pared 1 base from V and 0 bases from J, leaving 8 bases between. Germline lookup yields CDR1 SGHTA and CDR2 FQGNSA. The CDR3 is 15 amino acids.

V usage is TRBV7-2 and J usage is TRBJ1-2; D is undetermined. The V gene lost 1 base and the J gene lost 2 bases, with 5 bases spanning the gap. The CDR3 is made up of 13 amino acids. Germline V gene lookup returns CDR1 SGHTA and CDR2 FQGNSA. CDR3 sequence (DNA): TGTGCCAGCAGCTTAGGGAACAACTATGGCTACACCTTC. This codes for CASSLGNNYGYTF.

The chain couples TRBV7-9 to TRBJ2-7, with 8 bases aligning to TRBD1. The CDR3 has 14 residues. CDR1 and CDR2 (germline): SEHNR, FQNEAQ (reference sequence). J gave up 6 bases and V 11 bases, and 15 bases lay outside the gene matches. The CDR3 DNA sequence: TGTGCCTGGGGGGCAGGGGGCCTCGTCAGCGAGCAGTACTTC. Protein product: CAWGAGGLVSEQYF.

This clone was found once. The chain employs TRBV29-1 and TRBJ2-1; 11 bases align to TRBD2. Trimming took 4 bases from V and 7 from J; bases not matched to a gene: 9. The germline V gene has CDR1 SQVTM and CDR2 ANQGSEA. The CDR3 spans 15 residues. CDR3 DNA: TGCAGCGTTGGGGATAGCGGGGGGGCCAGAAATGAGCAGTTCTTC. This gives the protein CSVGDSGGARNEQFF.

This clone showed up just once. The V gene is TRBV19, the J gene TRBJ2-3; D is perhaps TRBD1 or TRBD2 (6 bases each). V was pared by 4 bases and J by 6 bases, with 17 bases between. Germline loops: CDR1 LNHDA, CDR2 SQIVND (reference sequence). The CDR3 has 15 residues. The CDR3 coding sequence is TGTGCCAGTAGTACCACAGGGAGGTTCATTGATACGCAGTATTTT. Its protein product is CASSTTGRFIDTQYF.

The chain has TRBV9 and TRBJ2-3, with 8 bases that match TRBD2. The CDR3 extends over 15 amino acids. With V trimmed by 0 bases and J by 4 bases, 4 bases remained unmatched. Germline V gene lookup returns CDR1 SGDLS and CDR2 YYNGEE. CDR3 protein: CASSVAGGLADTQYF. In DNA form, the CDR3 reads TGTGCCAGCAGCGTAGCGGGGGGGCTCGCAGATACGCAGTATTTT.

The rearrangement uses TRBV30 and TRBJ2-6, with 7 bases fitting TRBD1. Germline CDR1 and CDR2: GTSNPN and SVGIG (reference sequence). CDR3 size: 15 residues. Trimming at V came to 1 base and at J to 2 bases, leaving 2 bases not matched to a gene. This CDR3 reads CAWSEDRTGANVLTF. The DNA of the CDR3 is TGTGCCTGGAGTGAGGACAGGACTGGGGCCAACGTCCTGACTTTC.

The chain joins TRBV6-4 to TRBJ2-3; the D gene could be TRBD1 or TRBD2 (6 bases each). Trimming left V 6 bases short and J 0 bases short, with 13 bases between. This CDR3 has 15 amino acids. CDR1 and CDR2 from the germline V gene are MRHNA and SNTAGT. The CDR3 bases are TGTGCCAGCAGGCCCACAGGGACTAGCACAGATACGCAGTATTTT. Its protein is CASRPTGTSTDTQYF.

This clone came up once. Other nucleotide sequences from this sample produce the same CDR3. The V and J genes are TRBV3-1 (or the pseudogene TRBV3-2) and TRBJ2-3; no reliable D call. Trimming left V 2 bases short and J 2 bases short, with 2 bases between. This CDR3 has 12 residues. Germline CDR1 LGHDT, CDR2 YNNKEL (reference sequence). CDR3 sequence (DNA): TGTGCCAGCAGCCAATCCACAGATACGCAGTATTTT. Translation: CASSQSTDTQYF.

The rearrangement uses TRBV4-2 and TRBJ1-1, with a tentative D call TRBD1 (5 bases). The CDR3 has 15 amino acids. The germline V and J ends were trimmed by 0 bases and 3 bases, with 11 bases remaining between them. Germline V CDR1 and CDR2: LGHNA, YNFKEQ. The CDR3 coding sequence is TGTGCCAGCAGCCAAGATCGGGGGACGGACACTGAAGCTTTCTTT. Amino acids: CASSQDRGTDTEAFF.

The chain employs TRBV5-4 and TRBJ1-1; 8 nucleotides agree with TRBD1. The V segment lost 4 bases and the J segment 0 bases; nucleotides outside the gene matches: 11. Germline V gives CDR1 SGHNT, CDR2 YYREEE (reference sequence). There are 17 residues in the CDR3. CDR3 nucleotide sequence: TGTGCCAGCAGCGGCGGGACAGGAGATTTCATGAACACTGAAGCTTTCTTT. Its protein is CASSGGTGDFMNTEAFF.

V is TRBV9 and J is TRBJ2-2, with a weak D call TRBD1 (5 bases). CDR1 and CDR2 (germline): SGDLS, YYNGEE. This CDR3 spans 16 amino acids. With 3 bases removed from V and 0 bases from J, the gap between germline ends came to 12 bases. CDR3: CASSALGPANTGELFF. The CDR3 DNA sequence: TGTGCCAGCAGCGCTTTGGGGCCAGCGAACACCGGGGAGCTGTTTTTT.

The chain recombines TRBV11-2 with TRBJ1-4; D possibly corresponds to TRBD1 (5 bases). Germline CDR1 and CDR2: SGHAT and FQNNGV. V lost 1 base and J lost 8, with 14 bases in between. The CDR3 length is 15 residues. CDR3 DNA sequence: TGTGCCAGCAGCTTAGGAGACAGAAGAGGGGAAAAACTGTTTTTT. Amino acids: CASSLGDRRGEKLFF.

The chain joins TRBV3-1 (or the pseudogene TRBV3-2) to TRBJ1-6, with D hard to call. The V gene lost 4 bases and the J gene lost 2 bases, with 12 bases spanning the gap. The CDR3 is 16 residues long. Germline CDR1 LGHDT, CDR2 YNNKEL (reference sequence). CDR3 DNA sequence: TGTGCCAGCAGCCCTTCCCCGGGGACCTATAATTCACCCCTCCACTTT. Residues: CASSPSPGTYNSPLHF.

To note about this clone: The same CDR3 can be traced to other DNA sequences in this sample. The chain recombines TRBV29-1 with TRBJ1-1, with no clear D. Germline CDR1 SQVTM, CDR2 ANQGSEA. V was cut by 4 bases and J by 5 bases, with 11 bases left in between. The CDR3 consists of 12 residues. DNA of the CDR3: TGCAGCGTTGGGGCGTCCGGGACTGAAGCTTTCTTT. Protein sequence: CSVGASGTEAFF.

This clone occurred a few times. The chain recombines TRBV6-5 with TRBJ1-2; D unclear. The germline CDR1 and CDR2 sequences are MNHEY and SVGAGI. The CDR3 spans 13 residues. V was shortened by 11 bases and J by 2 bases, with 15 bases between the two germline ends. Here the CDR3 reads CAVLRGANYGYTF. The CDR3 DNA follows: TGTGCCGTACTACGGGGAGCCAACTATGGCTACACCTTC.